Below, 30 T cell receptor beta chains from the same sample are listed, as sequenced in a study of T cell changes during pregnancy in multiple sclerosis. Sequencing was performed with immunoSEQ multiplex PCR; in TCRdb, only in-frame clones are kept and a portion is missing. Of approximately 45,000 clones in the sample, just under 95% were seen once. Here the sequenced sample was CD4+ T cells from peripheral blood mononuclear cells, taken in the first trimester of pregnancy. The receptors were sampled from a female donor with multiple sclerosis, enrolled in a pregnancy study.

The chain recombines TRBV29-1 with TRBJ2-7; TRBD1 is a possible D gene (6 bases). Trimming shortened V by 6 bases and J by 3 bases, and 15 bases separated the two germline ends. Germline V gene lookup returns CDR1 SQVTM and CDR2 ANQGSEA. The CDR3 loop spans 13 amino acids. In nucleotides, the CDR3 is TGCAGCGTGCGCCAGGGGAACCTCTACGAGCAGTACTTC. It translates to CSVRQGNLYEQYF.

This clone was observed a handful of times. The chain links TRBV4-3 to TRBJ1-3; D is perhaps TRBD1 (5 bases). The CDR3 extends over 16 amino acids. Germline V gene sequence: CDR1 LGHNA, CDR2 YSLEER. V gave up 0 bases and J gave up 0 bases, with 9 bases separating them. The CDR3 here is CASSQDHRYSGNTIYF. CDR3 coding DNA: TGCGCCAGCAGCCAAGATCACAGGTACTCTGGAAACACCATATATTTT.

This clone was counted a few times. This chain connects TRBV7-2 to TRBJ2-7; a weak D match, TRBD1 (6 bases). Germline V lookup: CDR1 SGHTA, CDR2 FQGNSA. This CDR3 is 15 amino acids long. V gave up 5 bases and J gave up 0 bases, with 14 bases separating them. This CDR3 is CASSLYRAGSYEQYF. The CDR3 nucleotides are TGTGCCAGCAGCCTTTACAGGGCAGGCTCCTACGAGCAGTACTTC.

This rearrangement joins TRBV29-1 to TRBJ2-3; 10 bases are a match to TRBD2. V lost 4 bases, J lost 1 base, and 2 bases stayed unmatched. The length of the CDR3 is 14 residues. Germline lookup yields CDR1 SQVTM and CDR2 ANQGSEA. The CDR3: CSVAGTSGTDTQYF. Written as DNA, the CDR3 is TGCAGCGTTGCCGGGACTAGCGGCACAGATACGCAGTATTTT.

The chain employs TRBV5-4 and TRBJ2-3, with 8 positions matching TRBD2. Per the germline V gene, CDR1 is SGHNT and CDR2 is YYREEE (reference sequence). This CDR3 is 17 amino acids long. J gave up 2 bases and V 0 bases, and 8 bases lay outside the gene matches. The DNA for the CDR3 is TGTGCCAGCAGCTTGGGTGGGGGGACTAGAACCACAGATACGCAGTATTTT. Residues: CASSLGGGTRTTDTQYF.

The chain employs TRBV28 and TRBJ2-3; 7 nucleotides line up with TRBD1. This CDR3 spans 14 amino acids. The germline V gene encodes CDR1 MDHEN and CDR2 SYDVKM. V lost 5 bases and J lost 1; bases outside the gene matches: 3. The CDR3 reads CASSRQGGTDTQYF. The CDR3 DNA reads TGTGCCAGCAGTCGACAGGGCGGCACAGATACGCAGTATTTT.

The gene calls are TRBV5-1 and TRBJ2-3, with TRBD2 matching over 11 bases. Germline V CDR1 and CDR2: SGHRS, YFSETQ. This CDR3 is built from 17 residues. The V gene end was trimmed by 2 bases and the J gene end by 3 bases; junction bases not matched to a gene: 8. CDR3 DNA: TGCGCCAGCAGCTTACTACCTAGCGGGAGGAGGACAGATACGCAGTATTTT. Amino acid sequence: CASSLLPSGRRTDTQYF.

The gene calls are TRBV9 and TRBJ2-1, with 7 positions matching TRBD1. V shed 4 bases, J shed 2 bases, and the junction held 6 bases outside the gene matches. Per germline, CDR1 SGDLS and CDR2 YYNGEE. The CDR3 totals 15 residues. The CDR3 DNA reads TGTGCCAGCAGCCAGGGGGAGAGAACCTACAATGAGCAGTTCTTC. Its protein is CASSQGERTYNEQFF.

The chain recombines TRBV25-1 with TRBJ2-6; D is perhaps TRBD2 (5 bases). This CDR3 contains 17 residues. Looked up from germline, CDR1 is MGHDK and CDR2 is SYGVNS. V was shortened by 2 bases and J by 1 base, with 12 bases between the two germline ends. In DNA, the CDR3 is TGTGCCAGCAGTGAAGGCTTCCCGGGGTCTGGGGCCAACGTCCTGACTTTC. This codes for CASSEGFPGSGANVLTF.

For the CDR3, the DNA is TGTGCCAGCAGCTTAGTCCAGGGAGGAAACACCATATATTTT. Encoded protein: CASSLVQGGNTIYF. The chain is built from TRBV11-2 and TRBJ1-3, with D tentatively TRBD1 (5 bases). The CDR3 spans 14 residues. Per the germline V gene, CDR1 is SGHAT and CDR2 is FQNNGV. Trimming took 1 base from V and 4 from J, leaving 8 bases between them. Full variable domain (rest looked up from reference TRBV11-2 and TRBJ1-3): EAGVAQSPRYKIIEKRQSVAFWCNPISGHATLYWYQQILGQGPKLLIQFQNNGVVDDSQLPKDRFSAERLKGVDSTLKIQPAKLEDSAVYLCASSLVQGGNTIYFGEGSWLTVV.

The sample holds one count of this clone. CDR3 amino acids: CASSLAPTGAFEQYF. In DNA, the CDR3 is TGCGCCAGCAGCTTGGCGCCGACAGGGGCCTTCGAGCAGTACTTC. The chain is built from TRBV5-1 and TRBJ2-7, with 8 positions matching TRBD1. The V and J ends lost 0 bases and 6 bases, in that order; junction bases with no gene match: 8. In germline, CDR1 is SGHRS, CDR2 YFSETQ. CDR3 size: 15 residues. The full variable domain, its missing parts supplied by reference TRBV5-1 and TRBJ2-7, is KAGVTQTPRYLIKTRGQQVTLSCSPISGHRSVSWYQQTPGQGLQFLFEYFSETQRNKGNFPGRFSGRQFSNSRSEMNVSTLELGDSALYLCASSLAPTGAFEQYFGPGTRLTVT.

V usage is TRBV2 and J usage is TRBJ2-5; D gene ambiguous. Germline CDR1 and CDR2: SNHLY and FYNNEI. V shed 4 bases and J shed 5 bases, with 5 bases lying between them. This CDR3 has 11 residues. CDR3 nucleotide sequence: TGTGCCAGCAGTGTTTCGGAGACCCAGTACTTC. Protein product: CASSVSETQYF.

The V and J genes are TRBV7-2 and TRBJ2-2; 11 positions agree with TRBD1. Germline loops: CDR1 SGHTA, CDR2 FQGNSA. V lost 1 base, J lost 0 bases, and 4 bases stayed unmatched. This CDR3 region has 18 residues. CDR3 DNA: TGTGCCAGCAGCTTAGTAAGGACAGGGGGCGCGAACACCGGGGAGCTGTTTTTT. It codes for CASSLVRTGGANTGELFF.

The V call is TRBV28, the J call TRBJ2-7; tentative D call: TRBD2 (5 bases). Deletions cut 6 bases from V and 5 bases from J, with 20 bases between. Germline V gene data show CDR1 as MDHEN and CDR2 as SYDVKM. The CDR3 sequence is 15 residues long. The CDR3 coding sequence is TGTGCCAGCAGGTGGGGTCGAGGGCCTGGTAACGAGCAGTACTTC. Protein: CASRWGRGPGNEQYF. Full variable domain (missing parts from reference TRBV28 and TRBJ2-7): DVKVTQSSRYLVKRTGEKVFLECVQDMDHENMFWYRQDPGLGLRLIYFSYDVKMKEKGDIPEGYSVSREKKERFSLILESASTNQTSMYLCASRWGRGPGNEQYFGPGTRLTVT.

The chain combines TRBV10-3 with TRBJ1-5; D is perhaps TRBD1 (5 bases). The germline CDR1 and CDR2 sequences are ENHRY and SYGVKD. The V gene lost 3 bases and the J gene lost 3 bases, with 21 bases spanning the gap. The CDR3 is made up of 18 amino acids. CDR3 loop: CAISDPDRHPGDNQPQHF. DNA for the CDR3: TGTGCCATCAGTGACCCCGACCGCCACCCGGGGGACAATCAGCCCCAGCATTTT.

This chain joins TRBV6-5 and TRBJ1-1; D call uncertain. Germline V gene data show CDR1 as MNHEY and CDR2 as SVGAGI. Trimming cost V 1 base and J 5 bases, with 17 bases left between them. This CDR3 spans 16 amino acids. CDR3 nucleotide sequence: TGTGCCAGCAGTTACTTATCGGTGTCCGGGTTGACTGAAGCTTTCTTT. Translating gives CASSYLSVSGLTEAFF.

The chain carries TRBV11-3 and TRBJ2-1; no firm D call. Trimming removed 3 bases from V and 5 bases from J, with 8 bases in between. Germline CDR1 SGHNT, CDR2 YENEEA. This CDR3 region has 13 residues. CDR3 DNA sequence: TGTGCCAGCAGCTTGGCCTTCCACAATGAGCAGTTCTTC. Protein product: CASSLAFHNEQFF. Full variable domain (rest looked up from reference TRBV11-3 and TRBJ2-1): EAGVVQSPRYKIIEKKQPVAFWCNPISGHNTLYWYLQNLGQGPELLIRYENEEAVDDSQLPKDRFSAERLKGVDSTLKIQPAELGDSAVYLCASSLAFHNEQFFGPGTRLTVL.

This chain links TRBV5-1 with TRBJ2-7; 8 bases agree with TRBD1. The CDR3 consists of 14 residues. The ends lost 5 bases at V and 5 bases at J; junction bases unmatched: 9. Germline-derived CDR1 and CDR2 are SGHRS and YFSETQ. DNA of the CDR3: TGCGCCAGCAGGAAGATACAGGGGGTCAACGAGCAGTACTTC. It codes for CASRKIQGVNEQYF.

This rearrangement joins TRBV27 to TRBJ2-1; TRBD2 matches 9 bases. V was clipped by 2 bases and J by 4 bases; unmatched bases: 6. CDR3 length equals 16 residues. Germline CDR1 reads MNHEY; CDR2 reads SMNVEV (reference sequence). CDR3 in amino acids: CASSLTLAGSYNEQFF. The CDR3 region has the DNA TGTGCCAGCAGTTTAACCCTAGCGGGGAGTTACAATGAGCAGTTCTTC.

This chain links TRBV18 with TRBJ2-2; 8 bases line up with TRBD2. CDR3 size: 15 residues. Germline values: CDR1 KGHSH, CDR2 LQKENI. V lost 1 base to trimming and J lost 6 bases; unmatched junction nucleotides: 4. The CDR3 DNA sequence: TGTGCCAGCTCACCACTGGAAGCGGGGGCCGGGGAGCTGTTTTTT. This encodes CASSPLEAGAGELFF.

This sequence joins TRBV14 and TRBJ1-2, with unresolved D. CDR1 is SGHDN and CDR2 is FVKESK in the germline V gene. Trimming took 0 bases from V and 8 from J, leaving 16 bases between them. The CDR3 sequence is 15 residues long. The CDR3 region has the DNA TGTGCCAGCAGCCAAGAATCCAGGCCACGCTTCGGCTACACCTTC. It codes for CASSQESRPRFGYTF. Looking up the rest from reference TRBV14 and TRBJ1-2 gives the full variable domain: EAGVTQFPSHSVIEKGQTVTLRCDPISGHDNLYWYRRVMGKEIKFLLHFVKESKQDESGMPNNRFLAERTGGTYSTLKVQPAELEDSGVYFCASSQESRPRFGYTFGSGTRLTVV.

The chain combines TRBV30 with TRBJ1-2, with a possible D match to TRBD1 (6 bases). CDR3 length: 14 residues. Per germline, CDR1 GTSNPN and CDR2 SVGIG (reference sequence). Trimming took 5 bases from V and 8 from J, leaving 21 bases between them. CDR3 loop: CAWAIPYRELGYTF. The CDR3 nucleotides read TGTGCCTGGGCGATACCGTACAGGGAGTTAGGCTACACCTTC.

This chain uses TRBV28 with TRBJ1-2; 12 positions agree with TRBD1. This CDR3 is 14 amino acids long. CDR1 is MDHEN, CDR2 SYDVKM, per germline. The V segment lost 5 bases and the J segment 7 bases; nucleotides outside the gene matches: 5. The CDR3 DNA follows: TGTGCCAGCAGTCCGGGACAGGGGGCGCCTGGCTACACCTTC. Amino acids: CASSPGQGAPGYTF.

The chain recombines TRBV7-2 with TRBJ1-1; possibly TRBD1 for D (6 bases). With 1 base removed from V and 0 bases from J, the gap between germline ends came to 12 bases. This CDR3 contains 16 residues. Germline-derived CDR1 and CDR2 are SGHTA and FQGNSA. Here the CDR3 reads CASSLVRGALNTEAFF. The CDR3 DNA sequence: TGTGCCAGCAGCTTAGTACGGGGGGCTCTGAACACTGAAGCTTTCTTT.

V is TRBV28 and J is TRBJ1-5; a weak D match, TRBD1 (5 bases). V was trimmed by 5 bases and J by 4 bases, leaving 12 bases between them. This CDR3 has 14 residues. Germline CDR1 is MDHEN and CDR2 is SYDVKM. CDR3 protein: CASSIYRQNQPQHF. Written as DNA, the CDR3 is TGTGCCAGCAGTATATACAGGCAAAATCAGCCCCAGCATTTT.

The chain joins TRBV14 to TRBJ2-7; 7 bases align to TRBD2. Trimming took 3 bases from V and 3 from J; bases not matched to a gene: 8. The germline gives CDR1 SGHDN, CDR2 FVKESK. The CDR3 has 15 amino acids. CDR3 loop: CASSHPAGLGYEQYF. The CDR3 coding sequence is TGTGCCAGCAGCCATCCAGCGGGACTGGGCTACGAGCAGTACTTC.

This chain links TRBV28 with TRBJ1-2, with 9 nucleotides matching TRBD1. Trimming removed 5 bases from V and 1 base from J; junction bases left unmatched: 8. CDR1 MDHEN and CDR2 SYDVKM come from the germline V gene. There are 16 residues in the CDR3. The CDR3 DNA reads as TGTGCCAGCAGTCCCTGGGGACAGGGCCTTAACTATGGCTACACCTTC. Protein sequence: CASSPWGQGLNYGYTF.

The CDR3 sequence is CASSIGTSGYEQYF. The CDR3 nucleotides read TGTGCCAGCAGTATCGGGACTAGCGGATACGAGCAGTACTTC. The chain combines TRBV28 with TRBJ2-7; TRBD2 aligns across 11 bases. V lost 5 bases and J lost 4; bases outside the gene matches: 4. The CDR3 spans 14 residues. In germline, CDR1 is MDHEN, CDR2 SYDVKM.

The CDR3 region has the DNA TGTGCCAGTAGATCCGTGGGGGGACTGAACACTGAAGCTTTCTTT. This sequence encodes CASRSVGGLNTEAFF. V gene TRBV19 combines with J gene TRBJ1-1; D might be TRBD1 (5 bases). Germline CDR1 reads LNHDA; CDR2 reads SQIVND (reference sequence). Trimming stripped 6 bases from V and 0 bases from J, with 14 bases between. The CDR3 consists of 15 residues.

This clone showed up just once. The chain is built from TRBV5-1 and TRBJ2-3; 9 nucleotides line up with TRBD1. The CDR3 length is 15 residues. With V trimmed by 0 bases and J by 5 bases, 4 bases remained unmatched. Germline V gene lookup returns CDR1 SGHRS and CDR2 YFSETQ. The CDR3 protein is CASSLGDRAVDTQYF. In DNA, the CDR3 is TGCGCCAGCAGCTTGGGGGACAGGGCAGTAGATACGCAGTATTTT.